The 27 T cell receptor beta chains given below trace back to one sample, sequenced in a study of T cell repertoires in cytomegalovirus infection. The antigens these receptors bind are not known. TCRdb re-analysed the reads in MiXCR, keeping a single row per CDR3 protein. The sample includes tens of thousands of distinct CDR3 sequences, about a fifth seen only once; the top ten take 70% to 90%. This material consisted of CD8+ T cells from cultured PBMCs, taken from culture after CMV antigen stimulation. The receptor set was obtained from a human donor in good health (CMV status not recorded). Some clones in this sample may be carry-over from other donors' samples.

This chain joins TRBV7-9 and TRBJ1-1; no firm D call. CDR3 length: 13 amino acids. Germline V gene data show CDR1 as SEHNR and CDR2 as FQNEAQ (reference sequence). V gave up 2 bases and J gave up 10 bases, with 14 bases separating them. The CDR3 DNA reads as TGTGCCAGCAGCTTAAGACCCACGGAGGGAGCTTTCTTT. Translation: CASSLRPTEGAFF.

V gene TRBV4-2 combines with J gene TRBJ1-3; the D gene is possibly TRBD1 (6 bases). Germline assignment: CDR1 LGHNA and CDR2 YNFKEQ. This CDR3 contains 17 residues. Trimming took off 1 base at V and 0 bases at J, with 13 bases between the two ends. The CDR3 DNA reads as TGTGCCAGCAGCCAAGCCGGAGGGGGGCACTCTGGAAACACCATATATTTT. Translation gives CASSQAGGGHSGNTIYF.

This rearrangement joins TRBV11-2 to TRBJ2-7, with 7 bases fitting TRBD2. CDR1 and CDR2 (germline): SGHAT, FQNNGV. The CDR3 loop spans 15 amino acids. The V segment lost 9 bases and the J segment 5 bases; nucleotides outside the gene matches: 16. The CDR3 region is CASSGLAGRPDEQYF. CDR3 nucleotide sequence: TGTGCCAGTAGCGGGCTAGCTGGTAGGCCGGACGAGCAGTACTTC. Together with reference TRBV11-2 and TRBJ2-7, the CDR3 gives the full variable domain: EAGVAQSPRYKIIEKRQSVAFWCNPISGHATLYWYQQILGQGPKLLIQFQNNGVVDDSQLPKDRFSAERLKGVDSTLKIQPAKLEDSAVYLCASSGLAGRPDEQYFGPGTRLTVT.

This chain uses TRBV7-2 with TRBJ2-7; 8 bases line up with TRBD1. The length of the CDR3 is 14 residues. Germline trimming cut 2 bases from V and 5 bases from J; bases unmatched to any gene: 5. CDR1 and CDR2 (germline): SGHTA, FQGNSA. The CDR3 coding sequence is TGTGCCAGCAGCTTAAACAGGGGGGTCAACGAGCAGTACTTC. Translation gives CASSLNRGVNEQYF.

This clonotype was picked up many times. V gene TRBV7-8 combines with J gene TRBJ2-5, with 7 bases that match TRBD1. Trimming removed 5 bases from V and 3 bases from J; junction bases left unmatched: 15. The CDR3 sequence is 17 residues long. The germline CDR1 and CDR2 sequences are SGHVS and FQNEAQ. The CDR3 here is CASSRGARGWIKETQYF. The CDR3 DNA sequence: TGTGCCAGCAGCCGCGGCGCCAGGGGGTGGATTAAAGAGACCCAGTACTTC.

The rearrangement joins TRBV11-1 to TRBJ2-1; 8 nucleotides agree with TRBD1. The ends lost 5 bases at V and 4 bases at J; junction bases unmatched: 4. The germline gives CDR1 SGHAT, CDR2 FQDESV (reference sequence). The CDR3 covers 14 residues. This CDR3 reads CASSPGGRYNEQFF. The DNA for the CDR3 is TGTGCCAGCAGCCCAGGGGGCAGATACAATGAGCAGTTCTTC.

The chain joins TRBV7-2 to TRBJ2-1; D is perhaps TRBD2 (6 bases). The CDR3 runs to 14 residues. V dropped 4 bases and J dropped 9 bases, with 16 bases sitting between them. Germline CDR1 and CDR2: SGHTA and FQGNSA. The DNA of the CDR3 is TGTGCCAGCAGCTCGGATCCGGGGGATGTTGAGCAGTTCTTC. It codes for CASSSDPGDVEQFF.

The V gene is TRBV7-9, the J gene TRBJ1-1; D is uncertain. The CDR3 contains 16 residues. The V end was cut by 5 bases, the J end by 5 bases, with 21 bases between. CDR1 is SEHNR, CDR2 FQNEAQ, per germline (reference sequence). CDR3 coding DNA: TGTGCCAGCAGCCCACAAAGGGAGATTTTAGGTACTGAAGCTTTCTTT. Protein sequence: CASSPQREILGTEAFF.

The gene calls are TRBV7-6 and TRBJ2-1; 11 bases agree with TRBD1. Losses at the gene ends were 5 bases for V and 9 bases for J; bases not matched to a gene: 15. Germline CDR1 is SGHVS and CDR2 is FNYEAQ. This CDR3 region has 17 residues. The CDR3 here is CASSPARRGQGVGEQFF. Here the CDR3 DNA reads TGTGCCAGCAGCCCCGCCCGGCGGGGACAGGGGGTAGGTGAGCAGTTCTTC.

This clonotype has more than one count but fewer than ten. This chain links TRBV7-6 with TRBJ1-1, with D unresolved. V was cut by 1 base and J by 1 base, with 4 bases left in between. The CDR3 is made up of 13 amino acids. Germline loops: CDR1 SGHVS, CDR2 FNYEAQ. CDR3 in DNA: TGTGCCAGCAGCTTAGAGGCGAACACTGAAGCTTTCTTT. It encodes CASSLEANTEAFF. Complete variable domain (other parts from reference TRBV7-6 and TRBJ1-1): GAGVSQSPRYKVTKRGQDVALRCDPISGHVSLYWYRQALGQGPEFLTYFNYEAQQDKSGLPNDRFSAERPEGSISTLTIQRTEQRDSAMYRCASSLEANTEAFFGQGTRLTVV.

The chain carries TRBV7-9 and TRBJ2-1; D gene uncertain. The CDR3 is 12 residues long. The V end lost 5 bases, the J end lost 7 bases, and 9 bases lay between the germline ends. Germline V gene sequence: CDR1 SEHNR, CDR2 FQNEAQ (reference sequence). CDR3 DNA sequence: TGTGCCAGCAGCACCCAGGTTAATGAGCAGTTCTTC. It yields the protein CASSTQVNEQFF.

The CDR3 here is CASSVASGGRETQYF. The CDR3 DNA is TGTGCCAGCAGCGTAGCTTCCGGAGGGAGGGAGACCCAGTACTTC. The rearrangement links TRBV9 to TRBJ2-5; the D gene is possibly TRBD2 (6 bases). CDR1 is SGDLS, CDR2 YYNGEE, per germline. The CDR3 sequence is 15 residues long. The ends were cut back, 0 bases at V and 5 bases at J, with 14 bases in the middle.

This clonotype was picked up many times. The V gene is TRBV6-2 or TRBV6-3, the J gene TRBJ1-1; D not resolved. The germline V gene encodes CDR1 MNHEY and CDR2 SVGEGT. The V end was cut by 8 bases, the J end by 3 bases, with 13 bases between. This CDR3 has 13 residues. The CDR3 DNA sequence: TGTGCCAGCCAGGAGGTGGGTTACACTGAAGCTTTCTTT. It is translated as CASQEVGYTEAFF.

The chain has TRBV12-5 and TRBJ2-1, with 9 nucleotides matching TRBD2. The CDR3 consists of 15 residues. Germline V CDR1 and CDR2: LGHNT, FRNRAP. V was pared by 0 bases and J by 7 bases, with 4 bases of the junction left unmatched. CDR3 sequence (DNA): TGTGCTAGTGGTTTGGTCCTCGCGGGAGGGAATGAGCAGTTCTTC. Encoded protein: CASGLVLAGGNEQFF.

The chain has TRBV7-6 and TRBJ2-1; 9 bases are shared with TRBD2. The germline V gene encodes CDR1 SGHVS and CDR2 FNYEAQ. The V segment lost 4 bases and the J segment 11 bases; nucleotides outside the gene matches: 3. This CDR3 spans 12 amino acids. The CDR3 here is CASSYGTSKQFF. CDR3 sequence (DNA): TGTGCCAGCAGCTACGGGACTAGCAAGCAGTTCTTC.

This chain joins TRBV9 and TRBJ1-2, with TRBD1 matching over 9 bases. J lost 3 bases, V lost 4 bases, and 7 bases had no gene match. Germline CDR1 is SGDLS and CDR2 is YYNGEE. The CDR3 totals 15 residues. The CDR3 loop is CASSTPRQGDYGYTF. The CDR3 DNA follows: TGTGCCAGCAGCACCCCGAGACAGGGGGACTATGGCTACACCTTC.

This clonotype turned up a few times. The V gene is TRBV14, the J gene TRBJ1-4; D is uncertain. This CDR3 has 15 residues. Trimming took off 1 base at V and 0 bases at J, with 6 bases between the two ends. The germline V gene encodes CDR1 SGHDN and CDR2 FVKESK. Written as DNA, the CDR3 is TGTGCCAGCAGCCAAGGGGGAGCAACTAATGAAAAACTGTTTTTT. It encodes CASSQGGATNEKLFF.

This chain connects TRBV4-1 to TRBJ2-3; D unclear. The germline CDR1 and CDR2 sequences are MGHRA and YSYEKL. Trimming removed 0 bases at V and 2 bases at J, with 18 bases between. The CDR3 consists of 18 residues. CDR3 loop: CASSQDRPVQVDTDTQYF. Here the CDR3 DNA reads TGCGCCAGCAGCCAAGATCGCCCGGTGCAGGTCGACACAGATACGCAGTATTTT.

This clonotype appeared a few times. This chain joins TRBV12-3 or TRBV12-4 and TRBJ1-1; unclear D gene. Trimming removed 10 bases at V and 0 bases at J, with 15 bases between. The CDR3 has 14 amino acids. The CDR3 bases are TGTGCCATCCTGGGTGGCACCCTGAACACTGAAGCTTTCTTT. Its translation is CAILGGTLNTEAFF.

This clonotype was seen repeatedly, ten times or more. The J gene is TRBJ2-7, the V gene TRBV28; possibly TRBD1 for D (7 bases). The CDR3 loop spans 14 amino acids. Trimming removed 6 bases at V and 1 base at J, with 13 bases between. Germline V CDR1 and CDR2: MDHEN, SYDVKM. Written as DNA, the CDR3 is TGTGCCAGCAGAAGGCGGGACAGTTCCTACGAGCAGTACTTC. Its translation: CASRRRDSSYEQYF.

The table lists this clonotype with a few counts. The rearrangement joins TRBV7-2 to TRBJ2-5; 15 bases match TRBD2. V was clipped by 5 bases and J by 2 bases; unmatched bases: 9. Germline CDR1 SGHTA, CDR2 FQGNSA. This CDR3 is 18 amino acids long. CDR3 bases: TGTGCCAGCAGCACCGGGACTAGCGGGAGGCTGAGGCAAGAGACCCAGTACTTC. As protein: CASSTGTSGRLRQETQYF.

In this sample, this clonotype turned up a few times. V usage is TRBV27 and J usage is TRBJ2-2; D is ambiguous. The V gene lost 5 bases and the J gene lost 7 bases, with 14 bases spanning the gap. Germline V gives CDR1 MNHEY, CDR2 SMNVEV (reference sequence). This CDR3 spans 14 amino acids. CDR3 in DNA: TGTGCCAGCAGTCAGACCCCGAAGTACGGGGAGCTGTTTTTT. Translated: CASSQTPKYGELFF.

The chain couples TRBV19 to TRBJ2-2; 7 nucleotides line up with TRBD1. The CDR3 contains 15 residues. V lost 6 bases to trimming and J lost 5 bases; unmatched junction nucleotides: 9. CDR1 and CDR2 (germline): LNHDA, SQIVND (reference sequence). In DNA form, the CDR3 reads TGTGCCAGTAGGTCGGTGACAGGGTGGACCGGGGAGCTGTTTTTT. As protein: CASRSVTGWTGELFF.

The rearrangement uses TRBV27 and TRBJ2-6, with TRBD1 matching over 7 bases. Germline V gives CDR1 MNHEY, CDR2 SMNVEV (reference sequence). With 3 bases clipped from V and 0 bases from J, the junction kept 8 bases outside the gene matches. The CDR3 contains 18 residues. The CDR3 DNA is TGTGCCAGCAGTTTGACCCGGACAGGTGCCTCTGGGGCCAACGTCCTGACTTTC. This codes for CASSLTRTGASGANVLTF.

This clonotype was counted many times. The rearrangement uses TRBV10-3 and TRBJ1-2, with 7 bases identical to TRBD1. The junction had 7 bases not matched to a gene; V was cut back by 3 bases and J by 3 bases. The CDR3 consists of 15 residues. Germline V lookup: CDR1 ENHRY, CDR2 SYGVKD. CDR3: CAISDRDSDDYGYTF. DNA for the CDR3: TGTGCCATCAGTGACAGGGACAGTGATGACTATGGCTACACCTTC.

This clonotype was observed a handful of times. The chain combines TRBV7-9 with TRBJ1-6; D ambiguous. CDR1 is SEHNR and CDR2 is FQNEAQ in the germline V gene (reference sequence). The CDR3 runs to 15 residues. Trimming cost V 5 bases and J 7 bases, with 15 bases left between them. The CDR3 nucleotides read TGTGCCAGCAGCCCAACTGAAGGGTGGAATTCACCCCTCCACTTT. This codes for CASSPTEGWNSPLHF.

The V gene is TRBV12-3 or TRBV12-4, the J gene TRBJ1-2, with D possibly being TRBD1 (5 bases). The V gene lost 5 bases and the J gene lost 2 bases, with 12 bases spanning the gap. The CDR3 contains 14 residues. The DNA for the CDR3 is TGTGCCAGCAGTGCCGGGACGGTAAACTATGGCTACACCTTC. Protein product: CASSAGTVNYGYTF.